Sequencing of this TCR beta chain was carried out in a study of molecular identifiers for immune sequencing clone quantification (dated by TCRdb to the late 2010s). Looking at the study overall: For a replicate experiment, RNA from roughly 18,000 or 92,000 naive CD8 T cells was divided into five aliquots, and four of the five aliquots were sequenced. This methods study benchmarked molecular-identifier clustering-based TCR repertoire sequencing (MIDCIRS) and TCR RNA copy counting, using CD8 T cells to do so. General findings and caveats noted by the study authors: When barcode sub-clustering was left out, chimeric consensus sequences inflated TCR diversity, with chimeras reaching as high as 47%. Spiked-in Jurkat TCR RNA equal to a single cell's worth was reported to be detectable even within one million naive CD8 T cells. In CMV-specific effector cells, over 99% of molecules were held by clones above 20 RNA copies, whereas under 1% of molecules were held by such clones in naive cells. Highly expanded clone sizes could be underestimated because identical TCR molecules may share a barcode. Modeling gave around 3.3 recovered TCR RNA copies per cell versus around 9.9 by digital PCR, implying about 30% capture efficiency. Naive libraries contained spiked-in Jurkat TCR RNA (approximately 10 copies' worth), which is not part of the donor repertoire.

This clonotype was seen repeatedly, ten times or more. This clone's antigen is unknown. No base quality values were provided; no much bigger clone lies one nucleotide off. The receptor library was made with PCR. The sequencer listed for this sample is NextSeq 500. Bulk TCR libraries were made following a previously described method, with the TCR primers given in Table S5. The Qiagen AllPrep DNA/RNA kit was used to purify total RNA. Before any analysis, reads coming from multiple sequencing runs of the same library were combined into one pool. As for the original processing: Reads were retained only if an exact TCR constant sequence was present, and the retained reads were trimmed to 150 nt and grouped according to their 12-nt molecular barcodes. Reads in each barcode group were sub-clustered using a 15% Levenshtein threshold, and a quality-weighted consensus sequence was built for each RNA molecule. Non-functional sequences were filtered out, along with any lower-count sequence sitting one edit away from another sequence. Based on a fit of two negative binomial distributions, barcode sub-clusters having less than 20% of the maximum read count were discarded. TCRdb took the public reads, trimmed them with fastp at Q25, ran MiXCR for clone calling and kept in-frame beta chains. Duplicate CDR3 protein sequences are folded into a single record with the most common DNA and genes. In this record, the V and J calls reflect TCRdb's handling and not the investigators' own analysis. The sample table lists around 300,000 distinct CDR3 sequences, roughly a quarter of them with a count of one. About 0.71% of the sample comes from the top ten.

The cysteine opens and the phenylalanine closes a CDR3 of 13 amino acids. The CDR3 DNA has 39 bases and is translated from base 1. V was cut back by 0 bases and J by 7 bases, leaving a gap of 6 bases between them. Libraries of naive CD8 T cells were built from 20,000 to 1,000,000 sorted cells, with 10%, 30% or 50% of the purified RNA used. Naive CD8 T cells, defined as CD8+CD4-CCR7+CD45RA+, were FACS-sorted into RLT Plus buffer on a BD FACSAria II. To test detection sensitivity, Jurkat RNA equivalent to roughly nine TCR copies was spiked into samples of about 20,000-1,100,000 naive CD8 T cells. CD8 T cells were enriched with RosetteSep CD8+ T Cell Enrichment Cocktail and Ficoll-Paque, followed by ACK red cell lysis.

The chain is made from TRBV12-3 or TRBV12-4 and TRBJ2-2; the D gene cannot be named for sure. The clonotype was recovered from a human donor in good health. Some libraries in this study had Jurkat cell RNA spiked in. Sequenced sample: naive CD8+ T cells from blood, with Jurkat cell RNA spiked in. The cell subset or site label here, explained by the study, means: FACS-sorted CD8+CD4-CCR7+CD45RA+ naive T cells. The sequence in DNA is TGTGCCAGCAGTTTAGCCCTGGGCGGGGAGCTGTTTTTT. This sequence encodes CASSLALGGELFF.